These T cell receptor beta chains were read from a single sample in a study of blood T cells in healthy people across ages. Via MiXCR, TCRdb re-called the 5' RACE reads, giving one row per CDR3 protein. Of around 2 million distinct CDR3 sequences listed, around 42% are singletons. The sequencing input was blood. These receptors originate from a human donor in good health. Each CDR3 is given with its conserved first and last residue. D genes are given only for firm matches. Not every row has a clone size; where given, it reads once, few, many or a size class.

v_call: TRBV12-3/TRBV12-4
clone_size: .
j_call: TRBJ2-7
d_call: .
cdr3_aa: CASSLAGGLTYEQYF
cdr3_nt: TGTGCCAGCAGTTTAGCGGGGGGGCTGACCTACGAGCAGTACTTC

v_call: TRBV5-1
clone_size: .
j_call: TRBJ2-3
d_call: .
cdr3_aa: CASSIVGVSDTQYF
cdr3_nt: TGCGCCAGCAGTATCGTGGGGGTCTCAGATACGCAGTATTTT

v_call: TRBV27
clone_size: .
j_call: TRBJ2-5
d_call: TRBD2
cdr3_aa: CASRPLSGGRGETQYF
cdr3_nt: TGTGCCAGCAGGCCCCTTAGCGGGGGGAGGGGAGAGACCCAGTACTTC

v_call: TRBV7-9
clone_size: .
j_call: TRBJ1-1
d_call: .
cdr3_aa: CASSPTRDWSASEAFF
cdr3_nt: TGTGCCAGCAGCCCAACGCGGGATTGGTCTGCGTCTGAAGCTTTCTTT

v_call: TRBV20-1
clone_size: .
j_call: TRBJ2-7
d_call: TRBD2
cdr3_aa: CSARDRGAGAYEQYF
cdr3_nt: TGCAGTGCTAGAGATAGGGGAGCGGGAGCCTACGAGCAGTACTTC

v_call: TRBV7-2
clone_size: .
j_call: TRBJ1-2
d_call: .
cdr3_aa: CASSSLLEGTYGYTF
cdr3_nt: TGTGCCAGCAGCTCCCTCCTCGAAGGTACCTATGGCTACACCTTC

v_call: TRBV7-9
clone_size: .
j_call: TRBJ2-7
d_call: .
cdr3_aa: CASSLGTSLGYEQYF
cdr3_nt: TGTGCCAGCAGCTTAGGGACTTCGCTGGGGTACGAGCAGTACTTC

v_call: TRBV28
clone_size: .
j_call: TRBJ2-7
d_call: .
cdr3_aa: CASSFIVNRTAEQYF
cdr3_nt: TGTGCCAGCAGTTTTATCGTGAACAGGACGGCCGAGCAGTACTTC

v_call: TRBV11-2
clone_size: once
j_call: TRBJ1-4
d_call: TRBD1
cdr3_aa: CASSLGQGEGWEKLFF
cdr3_nt: TGTGCCAGCAGCTTAGGACAGGGTGAGGGGTGGGAAAAACTGTTTTTT

v_call: TRBV28
clone_size: .
j_call: TRBJ1-4
d_call: .
cdr3_aa: CASGWGGEKLFF
cdr3_nt: TGTGCCAGCGGCTGGGGAGGAGAAAAACTGTTTTTT

v_call: TRBV6-6
clone_size: .
j_call: TRBJ2-3
d_call: .
cdr3_aa: CASLPREPWEWDTQYF
cdr3_nt: TGTGCCAGCCTACCCAGGGAGCCATGGGAGTGGGATACGCAGTATTTT